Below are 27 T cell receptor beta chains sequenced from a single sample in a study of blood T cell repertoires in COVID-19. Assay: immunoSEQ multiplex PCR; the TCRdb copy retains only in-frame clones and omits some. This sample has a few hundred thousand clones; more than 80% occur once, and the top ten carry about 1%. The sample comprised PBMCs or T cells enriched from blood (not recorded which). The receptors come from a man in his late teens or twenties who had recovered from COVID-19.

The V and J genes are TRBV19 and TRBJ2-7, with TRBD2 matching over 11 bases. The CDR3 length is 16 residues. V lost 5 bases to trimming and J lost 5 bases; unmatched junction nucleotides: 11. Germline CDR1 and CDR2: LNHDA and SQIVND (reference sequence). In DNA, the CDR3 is TGTGCCAGTAGTTCCAGACTAGCGGGGAATTTAGACGAGCAGTACTTC. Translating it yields CASSSRLAGNLDEQYF.

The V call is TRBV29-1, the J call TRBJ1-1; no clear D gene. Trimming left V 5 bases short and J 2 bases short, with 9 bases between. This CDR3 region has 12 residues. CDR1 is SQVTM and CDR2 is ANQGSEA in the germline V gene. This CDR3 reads CSVKGLNTEAFF. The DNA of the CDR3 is TGCAGCGTTAAAGGACTAAACACTGAAGCTTTCTTT.

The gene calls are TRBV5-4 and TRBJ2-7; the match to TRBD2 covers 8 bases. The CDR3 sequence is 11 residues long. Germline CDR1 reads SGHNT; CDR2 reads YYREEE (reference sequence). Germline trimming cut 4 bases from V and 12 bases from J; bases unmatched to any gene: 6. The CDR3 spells CASSPGGKWYF. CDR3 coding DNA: TGTGCCAGCAGCCCGGGGGGGAAATGGTACTTC.

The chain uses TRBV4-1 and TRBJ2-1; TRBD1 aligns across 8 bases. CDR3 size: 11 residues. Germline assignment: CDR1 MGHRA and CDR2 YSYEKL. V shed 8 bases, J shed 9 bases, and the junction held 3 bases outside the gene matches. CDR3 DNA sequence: TGCGCCAGCGGACAGGGCGGTGAGCAGTTCTTC. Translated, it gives CASGQGGEQFF.

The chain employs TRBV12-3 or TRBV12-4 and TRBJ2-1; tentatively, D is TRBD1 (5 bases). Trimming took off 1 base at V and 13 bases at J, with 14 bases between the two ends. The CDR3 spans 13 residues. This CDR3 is CASSLGGSLFQFF. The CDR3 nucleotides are TGTGCCAGCAGTTTAGGGGGCAGTCTATTCCAGTTCTTC.

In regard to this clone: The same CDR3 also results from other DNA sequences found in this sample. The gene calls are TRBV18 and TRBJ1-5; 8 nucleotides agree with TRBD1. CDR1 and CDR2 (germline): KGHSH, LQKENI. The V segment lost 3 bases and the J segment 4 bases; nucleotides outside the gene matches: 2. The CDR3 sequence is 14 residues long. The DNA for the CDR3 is TGTGCCAGCTCACCCGGACAGGGAAATCAGCCCCAGCATTTT. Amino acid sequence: CASSPGQGNQPQHF.

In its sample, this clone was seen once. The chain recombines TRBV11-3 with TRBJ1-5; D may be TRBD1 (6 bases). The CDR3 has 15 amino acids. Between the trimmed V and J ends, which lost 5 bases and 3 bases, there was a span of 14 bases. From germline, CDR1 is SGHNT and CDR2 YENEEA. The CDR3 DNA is TGTGCCAGCAGCCCCATTACAGGGACCAATCAGCCCCAGCATTTT. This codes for CASSPITGTNQPQHF.

The CDR3, as DNA: TGTGCCAGCAGTTTATCGGGGGGGGTACGTTTAGAGCAGTACTTC. Translating it yields CASSLSGGVRLEQYF. This chain joins TRBV27 and TRBJ2-7, with 7 positions matching TRBD2. V lost 0 bases, J lost 7 bases, and 9 bases stayed unmatched. The CDR3 has 15 residues. Germline CDR1 MNHEY, CDR2 SMNVEV (reference sequence).

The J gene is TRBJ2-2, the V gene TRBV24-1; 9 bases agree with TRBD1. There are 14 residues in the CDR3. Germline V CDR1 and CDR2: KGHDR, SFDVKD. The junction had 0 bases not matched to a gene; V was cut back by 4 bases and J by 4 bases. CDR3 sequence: CATSEGQGTGELFF. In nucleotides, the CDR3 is TGTGCCACCAGTGAGGGACAGGGCACCGGGGAGCTGTTTTTT.

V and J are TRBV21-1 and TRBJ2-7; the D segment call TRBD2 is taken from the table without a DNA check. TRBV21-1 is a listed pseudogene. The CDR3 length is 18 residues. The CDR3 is CASSKGRAVSGPHYEQYF. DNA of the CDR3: TGTGCCAGCAGCAAAGGAAGAGCGGTTAGCGGGCCACACTACGAGCAGTACTTC.

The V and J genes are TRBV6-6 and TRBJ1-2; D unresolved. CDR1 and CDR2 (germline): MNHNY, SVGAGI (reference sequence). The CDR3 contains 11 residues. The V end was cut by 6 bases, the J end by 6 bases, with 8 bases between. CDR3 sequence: CASRAGDGYTF. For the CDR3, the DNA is TGTGCCAGCAGGGCCGGAGATGGCTACACCTTC.

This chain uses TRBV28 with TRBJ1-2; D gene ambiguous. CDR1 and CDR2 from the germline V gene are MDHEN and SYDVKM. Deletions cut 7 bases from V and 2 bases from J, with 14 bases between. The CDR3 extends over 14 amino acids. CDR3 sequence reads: CASTESGRNYGYTF. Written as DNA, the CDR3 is TGTGCCAGCACCGAGTCTGGTCGGAACTATGGCTACACCTTC.

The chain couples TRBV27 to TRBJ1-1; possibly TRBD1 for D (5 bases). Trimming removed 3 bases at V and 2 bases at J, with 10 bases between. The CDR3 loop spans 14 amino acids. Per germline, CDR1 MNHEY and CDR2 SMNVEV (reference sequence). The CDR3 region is CASSFSGPNTEAFF. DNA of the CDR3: TGTGCCAGCAGTTTTTCAGGGCCAAACACTGAAGCTTTCTTT.

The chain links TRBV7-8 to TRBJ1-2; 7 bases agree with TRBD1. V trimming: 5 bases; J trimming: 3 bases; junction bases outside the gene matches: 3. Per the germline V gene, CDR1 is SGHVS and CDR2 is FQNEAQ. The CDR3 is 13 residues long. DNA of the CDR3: TGTGCCAGCAGCGGACAGGTGGACTATGGCTACACCTTC. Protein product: CASSGQVDYGYTF.

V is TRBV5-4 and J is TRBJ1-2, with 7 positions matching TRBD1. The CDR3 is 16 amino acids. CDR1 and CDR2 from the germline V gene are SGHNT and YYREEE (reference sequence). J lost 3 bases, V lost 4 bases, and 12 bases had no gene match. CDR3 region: CASSRIPDRRDYGYTF. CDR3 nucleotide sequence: TGTGCCAGCAGCCGAATCCCGGACAGGAGAGACTATGGCTACACCTTC.

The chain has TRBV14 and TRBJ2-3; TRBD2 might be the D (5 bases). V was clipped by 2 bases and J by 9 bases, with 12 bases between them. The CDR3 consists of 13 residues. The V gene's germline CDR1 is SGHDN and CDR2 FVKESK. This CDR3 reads CASSQTGSGTQYF. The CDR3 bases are TGTGCCAGCAGCCAAACCGGTTCGGGGACGCAGTATTTT.

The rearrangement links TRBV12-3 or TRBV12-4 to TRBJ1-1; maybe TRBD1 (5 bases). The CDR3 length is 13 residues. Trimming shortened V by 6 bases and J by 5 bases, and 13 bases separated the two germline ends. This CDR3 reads CASSLTGVTEAFF. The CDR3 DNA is TGTGCCAGCAGCCTAACGGGGGTTACTGAAGCTTTCTTT.

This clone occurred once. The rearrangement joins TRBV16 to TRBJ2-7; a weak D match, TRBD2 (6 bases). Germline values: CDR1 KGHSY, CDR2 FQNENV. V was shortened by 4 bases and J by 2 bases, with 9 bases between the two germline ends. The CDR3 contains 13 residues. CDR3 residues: CASSREAAYEQYF. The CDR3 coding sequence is TGTGCCAGCAGCCGGGAGGCAGCCTACGAGCAGTACTTC.

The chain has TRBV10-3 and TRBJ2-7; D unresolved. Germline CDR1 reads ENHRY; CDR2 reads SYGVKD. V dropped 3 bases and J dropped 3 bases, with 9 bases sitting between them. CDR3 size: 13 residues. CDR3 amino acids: CAISDPEYYEQYF. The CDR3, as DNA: TGTGCCATCAGTGACCCAGAATACTACGAGCAGTACTTC.

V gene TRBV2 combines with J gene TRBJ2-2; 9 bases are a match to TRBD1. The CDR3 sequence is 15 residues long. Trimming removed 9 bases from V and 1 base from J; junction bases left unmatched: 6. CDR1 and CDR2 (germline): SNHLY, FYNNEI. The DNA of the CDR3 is TGTGCCAGTAAAAGGACAGGGGTGAACACCGGGGAGCTGTTTTTT. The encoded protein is CASKRTGVNTGELFF.

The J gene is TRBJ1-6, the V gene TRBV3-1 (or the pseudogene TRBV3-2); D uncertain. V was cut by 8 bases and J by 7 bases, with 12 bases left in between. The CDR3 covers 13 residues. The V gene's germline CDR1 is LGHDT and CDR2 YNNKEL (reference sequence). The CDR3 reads CASRGVGNSPLHF. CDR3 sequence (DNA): TGTGCCAGCCGCGGGGTGGGCAATTCACCCCTCCACTTT.

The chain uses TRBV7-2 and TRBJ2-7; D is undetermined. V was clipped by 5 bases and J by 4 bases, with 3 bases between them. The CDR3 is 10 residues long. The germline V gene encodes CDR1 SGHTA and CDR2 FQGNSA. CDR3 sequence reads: CASSTYEQYF. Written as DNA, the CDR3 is TGTGCCAGCAGCACTTACGAGCAGTACTTC.

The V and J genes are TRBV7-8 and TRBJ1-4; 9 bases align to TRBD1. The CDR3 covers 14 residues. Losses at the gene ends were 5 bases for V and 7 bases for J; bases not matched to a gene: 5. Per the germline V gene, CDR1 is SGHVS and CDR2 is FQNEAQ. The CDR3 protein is CASSTRTGAEKLFF. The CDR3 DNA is TGTGCCAGCAGCACTCGGACAGGGGCTGAAAAACTGTTTTTT.

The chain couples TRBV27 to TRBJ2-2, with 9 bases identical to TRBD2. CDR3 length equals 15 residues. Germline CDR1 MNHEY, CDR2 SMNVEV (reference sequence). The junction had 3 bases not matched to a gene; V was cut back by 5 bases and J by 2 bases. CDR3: CASSLAGLNTGELFF. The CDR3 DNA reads TGTGCCAGCAGTCTAGCGGGACTAAACACCGGGGAGCTGTTTTTT.

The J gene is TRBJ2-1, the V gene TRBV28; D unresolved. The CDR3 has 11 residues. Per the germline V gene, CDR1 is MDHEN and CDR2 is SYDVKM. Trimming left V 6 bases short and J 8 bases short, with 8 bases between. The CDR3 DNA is TGTGCCAGCAGCGCGCCATATGAGCAGTTCTTC. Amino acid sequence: CASSAPYEQFF.

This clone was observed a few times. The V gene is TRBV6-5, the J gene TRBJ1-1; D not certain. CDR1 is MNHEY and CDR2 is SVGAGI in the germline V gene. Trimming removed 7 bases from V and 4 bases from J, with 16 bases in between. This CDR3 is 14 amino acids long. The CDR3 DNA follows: TGTGCCAGCACCCCCTGGAAGACGGGCACTGAAGCTTTCTTT. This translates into CASTPWKTGTEAFF.

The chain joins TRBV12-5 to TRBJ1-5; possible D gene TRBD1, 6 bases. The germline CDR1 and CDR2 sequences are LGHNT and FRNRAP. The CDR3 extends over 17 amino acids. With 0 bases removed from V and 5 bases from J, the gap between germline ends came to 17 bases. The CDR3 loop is CASGLVIGGGVDQPQHF. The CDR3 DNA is TGTGCTAGTGGTTTGGTAATAGGAGGGGGGGTCGATCAGCCCCAGCATTTT.